These T cell receptor beta chains were read from a single sample in a study of vaccination effects on CD4 cells after COVID-19. The antigens for these receptors are not known. The method was immunoSEQ multiplex PCR; TCRdb's version includes in-frame clones alone and lacks a portion of them. Altogether under 70,000 clones are present, about 74% being singletons, with the ten largest covering under 2.5%. Sequenced material: CD4+ T cells from PBMCs cultured without peptide, taken after COVID-19 vaccination. The receptor source for this set is a human donor who received a COVID-19 vaccine. CDR3s include the opening cysteine and the closing phenylalanine or tryptophan. Fields, in order: J gene, clone size, V gene, D gene, CDR3 DNA, CDR3 protein. The D gene is left open where the match is weak. The size entry is marked missing in some rows and otherwise reads once, few, many or a size class.

TRBJ1-6 - TRBV6-1 - TGTGCCAGCAGTGAAGCCGTAGTTTCACCCCTCCACTTT CASSEAVVSPLHF
TRBJ1-6 - TRBV28 - TGTGCCAGCAGGGGCCGGGACCTCTTGAGCTCCTATAATTCACCCCTCCACTTT CASRGRDLLSSYNSPLHF
TRBJ1-6 - TRBV9 - TGTGCCAGCAGCGTTGATCAGGGCGGGAATAATTCACCCCTCCACTTT CASSVDQGGNNSPLHF
TRBJ1-5 - TRBV5-6 TRBD1 TGTGCCAGCACCCAGACAGGGGGGAGGGGCAATCAGCCCCAGCATTTT CASTQTGGRGNQPQHF
TRBJ1-5 - TRBV27 - TGTGCCAGCAGTTTCGGGGCTGGGAATCAGCCCCAGCATTTT CASSFGAGNQPQHF
TRBJ2-5 - TRBV7-2 TRBD2 TGTGCCAGCAGCTTAAGGCGGGGGGGTGAGACCCAGTACTTC CASSLRRGGETQYF
TRBJ1-2 - TRBV7-2 TRBD1 TGTGCCAGCAGCTCCCGGACAGGGAAAGGCTACACCTTC CASSSRTGKGYTF
TRBJ1-1 - TRBV5-1 - TGCGCCAGCAGTTTAGACAGCCAGAACACTGAAGCTTTCTTT CASSLDSQNTEAFF
TRBJ1-6 few TRBV29-1 - TGCAGCGCCCAAGTCTCCTATAATTCACCCCTCCACTTT CSAQVSYNSPLHF
TRBJ1-3 - TRBV5-6 TRBD1 TGTGCCAGCAGTTGGGACAGGGGAAACACCATATATTTT CASSWDRGNTIYF
TRBJ2-3 - TRBV29-1 - TGCAGCGGGAGATCAGGACCCTCAGATACGCAGTATTTT CSGRSGPSDTQYF
TRBJ2-5 - TRBV7-2 TRBD2 TGTGCCAGCAGCTTAGCCCCGCTCGGGCTAGCGGGGGGAACCACAGAGACCCAGTACTTC CASSLAPLGLAGGTTETQYF
TRBJ1-2 - TRBV24-1 - TGTGCCACCAGTGGCCATGGACCGTATACTTATGGCTACACCTTC CATSGHGPYTYGYTF
TRBJ1-4 few TRBV19 TRBD1 TGTGCCAGTAAAGCCGGGACAGAGGAAAAACTGTTTTTT CASKAGTEEKLFF
TRBJ2-3 - TRBV12-5 - TGTGCTAGTGGTTCCGTGGTGGATGGATCACCGGCCTACTCCACAGATACGCAGTATTTT CASGSVVDGSPAYSTDTQYF
TRBJ1-1 - TRBV6-4 - TGTGCCAGCAGTGACCAGGGTAACACTGAAGCTTTCTTT CASSDQGNTEAFF
TRBJ1-3 - TRBV9 TRBD1 TGTGCCAGCAGCGTAGGACAGGGGTTGAAAGGAAACACCATATATTTT CASSVGQGLKGNTIYF
TRBJ2-5 - TRBV7-2 TRBD1 TGTGCCAGCAGCCTAGGACAGGGTCAAGAGACCCAGTACTTC CASSLGQGQETQYF
TRBJ1-2 once TRBV3-1/TRBV3-2 TRBD1 TGTGCCAGCAGCCCCCCGACAGGGGGCGATTATGGCTACACCTTC CASSPPTGGDYGYTF
TRBJ2-5 - TRBV29-1 - TGCAGCGTTGGGGGGGGGCGCCGGGAGACCCAGTACTTC CSVGGGRRETQYF
TRBJ1-2 - TRBV5-6 - TGTGCCAGCAGCTTATGGAGGGGGTCGGGCTACACCTTC CASSLWRGSGYTF
TRBJ2-3 - TRBV6-5 - TGTGCCAGCAGTTACTCGCGTCCCTCTAATACAGATACGCAGTATTTT CASSYSRPSNTDTQYF
TRBJ2-1 - TRBV12-3/TRBV12-4 TRBD1 TGTGCCAGCAGAAGACAGGGGGCACAGGGGCAGTTCTTC CASRRQGAQGQFF
TRBJ2-4 - TRBV29-1 - TGCAGCGTTGATATAGGGAGCAAAAACATTCAGTACTTC CSVDIGSKNIQYF
TRBJ1-6 - TRBV5-1 TRBD1 TGCGCCAGCAGCTCCGGACAGGTTAATTCACCCCTCCACTTT CASSSGQVNSPLHF
TRBJ2-3 - TRBV3-1/TRBV3-2 - TGTGCCAGCAGCCTCGCCGGGGGGCCCCCGAAAGATACGCAGTATTTT CASSLAGGPPKDTQYF
TRBJ2-5 - TRBV5-1 TRBD1 TGCGCCAGCAGCGGACAGGGTGAAGGCGAGACCCAGTACTTC CASSGQGEGETQYF
TRBJ1-5 - TRBV5-1 - TGCGCCAGCAGCTTAGAGGGAAGAGGCAATCAGCCCCAGCATTTT CASSLEGRGNQPQHF